This TCR beta chain derives from a study of blood T cells in healthy people across ages. This CDR3 has 16 residues. Looked up from germline, CDR1 is SGHTA and CDR2 is FQGNSA. Through a sample-barcoded 5' primer and a J-beta primer mix, a second PCR was run for roughly 6 to 12 cycles. Each of the cDNA molecules was tagged by a template-switch adaptor with 12 random nucleotides. TCRdb ran MiXCR on the 5' RACE reads and lists one entry per CDR3 protein. The data contain 650,000 to 800,000 distinct CDR3 sequences, more than 40% of them seen just once; the ten biggest clones take up roughly a fifth. This clonotype has more than one count but fewer than ten.

This TCR derives from a man in his fifties or sixties in good health. Sequencing was carried out using blood. V and J are TRBV7-2 and TRBJ2-5; the D call may be TRBD1 or TRBD2 (5 bases each). The tail of the sequence fits TRBJ2-7 better, so the J call may be wrong. The chain's CDR3 is CASSLPNGAKLYEQYF. In DNA form, the CDR3 reads TGTGCCAGCAGCTTACCGAACGGGGCGAAACTCTACGAGCAGTACTTC.